This T cell receptor (beta chain) was captured by sequencing in a study of CD8 T cells in Susac syndrome. Reverse transcription of about 0.45 to 1 ug RNA was carried out with random hexamers. The immunoSEQ assay covered 54 Vbeta and 13 Jbeta segments for CDR3. TCRdb called the immunoSEQ multiplex PCR reads again in MiXCR, with one record for every CDR3 protein. The table has fewer than 350,000 distinct CDR3 sequences, 65% to 90% seen once; the top ten hold roughly 0.21%. The authors carried out high-throughput sequencing of TCR beta. They applied it to CD8+ and CD4+ T cells obtained from blood. The patients who served as multiple sclerosis controls were treatment-naive and had stable or active relapsing-remitting disease that fulfilled the revised McDonald criteria. Negative isolation yielded CD8+ and CD4+ T cells; FACS enriched TEMRA cells. The ends lost 1 base at V and 4 bases at J; junction bases unmatched: 18. This CDR3 region has 19 residues. Per germline, CDR1 SGHTA and CDR2 FQGNSA.

This clonotype was sampled from a human donor with multiple sclerosis. The V call is TRBV7-2, the J call TRBJ2-7; 8 bases fit TRBD1. Specimen: CD8+ T cells from PBMCs. In DNA, the CDR3 is TGTGCCAGCAGCTTAGGGATAGCGATTTTTCCGGGACAGGAATACGAGCAGTACTTC. It specifies CASSLGIAIFPGQEYEQYF.